Listed here are 3 T cell receptor beta chains from one sample, sequenced in a study of CD8+ T cells in alopecia areata. Reverse transcription of extracted RNA yielded cDNA, which provided the sequencing template. The assay was immunoSEQ multiplex PCR, and TCRdb's table has in-frame clones only and misses some. Altogether around 100,000 clones were found in the sample, and no singletons occur. The sample taken for sequencing was lesional skin. The receptors come from a C3H/HeJ mouse with alopecia areata. The strain's MHC type: H2-k.

Comments on this clone: The germline and genes are mouse ones. The CDR3 spells CAWSPGLGNQDTQYF. The CDR3 bases that were read are TGTGCCTGGAGTCCCGGACTGGGGAACCAAGAC. The V and J genes are TRBV31 and TRBJ2-5; 9 bases fit TRBD2. With the read ending 4 residues before the CDR3 end, the germline J gene is used to fill in that end. This CDR3 region has 15 residues. After removal of 1 base from V and 0 bases from J, the junction contained 2 bases not matched to a gene. Germline CDR1 reads GKSSPN; CDR2 reads SITVG.

This clone was found a few times. Mouse names are used for the genes. The CDR3 end lies 4 residues beyond the end of the read and is filled in from the germline J gene. The genes are TRBV13-3 and TRBJ2-7; TRBD2 matches 10 bases. Germline-derived CDR1 and CDR2 are NNHDY and SYVADS. The CDR3 length is 12 residues. This CDR3 is CATKLGGDEQYF. The sequenced CDR3 bases are TGTGCCACCAAACTGGGGGGGGAT.

This clone has only a few counts. The listed genes are named as in mouse. The read finishes 4 residues shy of the CDR3 end, and the germline J gene is used to complete it. V gene TRBV19 combines with J gene TRBJ2-1, with a possible D match to TRBD1 (5 bases). The CDR3 has 13 amino acids. Per germline, CDR1 FNHDT and CDR2 SITEND (reference sequence). Partial CDR3 DNA: TGTGCCAGCAGTATAAACACAGGCTCT. It translates to CASSINTGS. In full, the CDR3 is CASSINTGSEQFF.